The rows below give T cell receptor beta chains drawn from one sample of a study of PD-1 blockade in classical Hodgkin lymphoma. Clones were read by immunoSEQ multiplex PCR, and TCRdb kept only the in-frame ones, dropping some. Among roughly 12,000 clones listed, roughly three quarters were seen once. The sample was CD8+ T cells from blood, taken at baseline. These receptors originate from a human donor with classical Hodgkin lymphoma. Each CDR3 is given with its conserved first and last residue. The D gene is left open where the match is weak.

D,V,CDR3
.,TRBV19,CASNHTWQGEGEQFF
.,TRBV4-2,CASTPTTGTYEQYF
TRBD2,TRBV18,CASSPAGLAGNEQFF
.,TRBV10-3,CAITGGSSGNTIYF
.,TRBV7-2,CASRVWGGVNTEAFF
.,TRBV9,CASSVGGGGYEQYF
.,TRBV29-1,CSAQRGFGTSKLYEQYF
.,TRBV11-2,CASSLGREGYTF
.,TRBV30,CAWRRKRPTDTQYF
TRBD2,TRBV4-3,CASSQERELDTQYF
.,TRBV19,CASSPGTGELFF
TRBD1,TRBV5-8,CASSLAGGLDTEAFF
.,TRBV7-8,CASRPDNYGYTF
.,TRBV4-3,CASSPRAGVYEQFF
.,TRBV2,CASSEALRQDTMDGYTF
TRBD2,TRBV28,CASSKIAGSYNEQFF
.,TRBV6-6,CASSYSLGDEQFF
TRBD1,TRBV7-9,CASSWTGTIGYTEAFF
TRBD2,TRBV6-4,CASSRLAGGTDTQYF